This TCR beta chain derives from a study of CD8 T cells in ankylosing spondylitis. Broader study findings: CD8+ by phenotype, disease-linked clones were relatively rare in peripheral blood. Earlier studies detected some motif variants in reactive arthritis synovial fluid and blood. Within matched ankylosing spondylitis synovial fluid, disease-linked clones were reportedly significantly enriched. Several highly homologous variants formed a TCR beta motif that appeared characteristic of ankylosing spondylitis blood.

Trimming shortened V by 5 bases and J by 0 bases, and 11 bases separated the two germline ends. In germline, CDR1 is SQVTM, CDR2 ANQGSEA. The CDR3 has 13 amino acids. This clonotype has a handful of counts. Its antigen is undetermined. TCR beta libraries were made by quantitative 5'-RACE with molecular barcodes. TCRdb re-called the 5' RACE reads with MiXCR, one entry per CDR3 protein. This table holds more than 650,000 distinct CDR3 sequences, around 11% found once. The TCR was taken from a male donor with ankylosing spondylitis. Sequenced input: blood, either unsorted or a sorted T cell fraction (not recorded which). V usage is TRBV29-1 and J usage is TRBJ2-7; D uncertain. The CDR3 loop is CSVMTLYSYEQYF. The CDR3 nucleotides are TGCAGCGTTATGACCCTCTACTCCTACGAGCAGTACTTC.